The 4 T cell receptor beta chains below all came from one sample that was sequenced in a study of cytomegalovirus exposure and HLA in healthy donors. This PCR relied on a set of 60 Vbeta primers and 13 Jbeta primers. Clones were sequenced by immunoSEQ multiplex PCR, and TCRdb holds only the in-frame ones, with some missing. The repertoire consists of around 170,000 clones, with over 70% occurring once and the leading ten covering 5% to 7%. Sequenced: PBMCs. All receptors come from a man in his forties or fifties in good health and CMV-seronegative.

This clone was observed a single time. The chain is built from TRBV18 and TRBJ1-6; D is undetermined. Germline-derived CDR1 and CDR2 are KGHSH and LQKENI. This CDR3 is built from 14 residues. V gave up 1 base and J gave up 10 bases, with 11 bases separating them. Here the CDR3 DNA reads TGTGCCAGCTCACCACGGCCCGCCACCTCACCCCTCCACTTT. It yields the protein CASSPRPATSPLHF. The entire variable domain, with the rest obtained from reference TRBV18 and TRBJ1-6, is as follows: NAGVMQNPRHLVRRRGQEARLRCSPMKGHSHVYWYRQLPEEGLKFMVYLQKENIIDESGMPKERFSAEFPKEGPSILRIQQVVRGDSAAYFCASSPRPATSPLHFGNGTRLTVT.

This rearrangement joins TRBV4-1 to TRBJ1-5; unclear D gene. The CDR3 loop spans 19 amino acids. Trimming removed 0 bases from V and 2 bases from J, with 20 bases in between. Per the germline V gene, CDR1 is MGHRA and CDR2 is YSYEKL. Written as DNA, the CDR3 is TGCGCCAGCAGCCAAGACCCGTCCCGGGATGGAGGGCGCAATCAGCCCCAGCATTTT. Translated: CASSQDPSRDGGRNQPQHF.

Only a few counts were recorded for this clone. The chain uses TRBV5-1 and TRBJ2-3, with D possibly being TRBD2 (6 bases). The germline gives CDR1 SGHRS, CDR2 YFSETQ. The CDR3 covers 15 residues. V lost 2 bases, J lost 3 bases, and 13 bases lay in between. CDR3: CASSFGASETDTQYF. CDR3 DNA sequence: TGCGCCAGCAGCTTCGGGGCTAGCGAGACAGATACGCAGTATTTT.

The chain uses TRBV19 and TRBJ1-1; D is perhaps TRBD1 (5 bases). Germline V lookup: CDR1 LNHDA, CDR2 SQIVND (reference sequence). V was shortened by 5 bases and J by 0 bases, with 16 bases between the two germline ends. The CDR3 is 16 residues long. CDR3 in DNA: TGTGCCAGTAGTCTGATGCCGACAGTCTTGAACACTGAAGCTTTCTTT. It translates to CASSLMPTVLNTEAFF.